This TCR beta chain was sequenced during a study of cytomegalovirus exposure and HLA in healthy donors. The PCR had 60 Vbeta and 13 Jbeta primers. Profiling relied on immunoSEQ multiplex PCR, and the TCRdb table lists in-frame clones only, not all of them. This sample has 150,000 to 200,000 clones; about four fifths occur once, and the top ten carry around 2%. About this clone itself: What it binds is unknown.

The donors comprised healthy bone marrow donors. Study results and limitations: In terms of immune exposure information, only CMV serostatus was available. A later analysis found most CMV-associated TCR beta chains apparently HLA-restricted. In a later analysis, across HLA loci, associated TCR counts were highest for DRB1, lowest for HLA-C.

This TCR was recovered from a man in his late teens or twenties in good health and CMV-seronegative. Sequencing was carried out using PBMCs.

In nucleotides, the CDR3 is TGTGCCAGCAGTGAGGTCAAGAACAGGGGGGGGGAAAAACTGTTTTTT. It specifies CASSEVKNRGGEKLFF. V and J are TRBV2 and TRBJ1-4, with 8 bases matching TRBD1. This CDR3 has 16 residues. Germline-derived CDR1 and CDR2 are SNHLY and FYNNEI. The V gene end was trimmed by 3 bases and the J gene end by 8 bases; junction bases not matched to a gene: 11.